Presented here are 30 T cell receptor beta chains from one specimen sequenced in a study of T cell responses to AZD1222 COVID-19 vaccine (dated by TCRdb to the early 2020s). The library was generated by the immunoSEQ multiplex PCR assay. TCRdb retrieved this table from immuneACCESS and kept in-frame rearrangements only. Not all clones are present; in checked studies, unresolved V genes account for under half, and no reason is known for the remainder. The sample yields about 120,000 clones; around 90% were counted once. The ten largest clones take up more than 2% of the sample. The time point tag for this specimen amounts to: about 28 days (+/-7) after the second vaccine dose. The source was peripheral blood, collected 28 days after the second AZD1222 dose. The receptors shown here come from an adult who received the AZD1222 COVID-19 vaccine.

The V gene is TRBV6-1, the J gene TRBJ1-4; 12 bases match TRBD1. The germline V gene encodes CDR1 MNHNS and CDR2 SASEGT. Losses at the gene ends were 4 bases for V and 8 bases for J; bases not matched to a gene: 11. The CDR3 extends over 17 amino acids. The CDR3 nucleotides read TGTGCCAGCAGTGGGCCGGGACAGGGGGCGGAGGGGGAAAAACTGTTTTTT. Amino acids: CASSGPGQGAEGEKLFF.

The V and J genes are TRBV10-3 and TRBJ1-2; D is undetermined. Germline lookup yields CDR1 ENHRY and CDR2 SYGVKD. Trimming took off 2 bases at V and 6 bases at J, with 10 bases between the two ends. CDR3 length: 13 amino acids. The CDR3 DNA follows: TGTGCCATCAGTGAGAACAGTGTCGATGGCTACACCTTC. Its protein product is CAISENSVDGYTF.

This clone was observed a single time. J is TRBJ2-7 and V is TRBV18; 9 bases match TRBD1. Germline V gene lookup returns CDR1 KGHSH and CDR2 LQKENI. There are 15 residues in the CDR3. Trimming took 6 bases from V and 0 from J; bases not matched to a gene: 6. CDR3 region: CASSSGQGLSYEQYF. The CDR3 nucleotides are TGTGCCAGCTCGTCGGGACAGGGCCTCTCCTACGAGCAGTACTTC.

The genes are TRBV13 and TRBJ1-4; TRBD1 matches at 10 bases. The ends lost 0 bases at V and 9 bases at J; junction bases unmatched: 7. The CDR3 totals 16 residues. CDR1 and CDR2 from the germline V gene are PRHDT and FYEKMQ (reference sequence). The CDR3 region has the DNA TGTGCCAGCAGCTTAGGGAGACAGGGGGCGCGTAAAAAACTGTTTTTT. It is translated as CASSLGRQGARKKLFF.

V is TRBV5-6 and J is TRBJ2-7; D is perhaps TRBD2 (6 bases). The CDR3 extends over 15 amino acids. CDR1 and CDR2 from the germline V gene are SGHDT and YYEEEE. The V end was cut by 6 bases, the J end by 0 bases, with 16 bases between. This CDR3 reads CASTQRPGGSYEQYF. Written as DNA, the CDR3 is TGTGCCAGCACACAGCGTCCCGGGGGCTCCTACGAGCAGTACTTC.

The chain carries TRBV3-1 (or the pseudogene TRBV3-2) and TRBJ2-4; D gene uncertain. This CDR3 spans 16 amino acids. Germline CDR1 LGHDT, CDR2 YNNKEL (reference sequence). The V end lost 3 bases, the J end lost 8 bases, and 20 bases lay between the germline ends. The CDR3: CASSQSVAPPTDIQYF. The CDR3 bases are TGTGCCAGCAGCCAGAGTGTGGCCCCTCCCACGGACATTCAGTACTTC.

This sequence joins TRBV12-5 and TRBJ1-2; D possibly corresponds to TRBD1 (6 bases). This CDR3 has 14 amino acids. Trimming removed 2 bases from V and 2 bases from J, with 9 bases in between. In germline, CDR1 is LGHNT, CDR2 FRNRAP. For the CDR3, the DNA is TGTGCTAGTGGTTTGACAGGGACCAACTATGGCTACACCTTC. It specifies CASGLTGTNYGYTF.

This rearrangement joins TRBV18 to TRBJ2-1; 8 bases match TRBD2. This CDR3 spans 16 amino acids. V lost 2 bases, J lost 9 bases, and 12 bases stayed unmatched. CDR1 is KGHSH and CDR2 is LQKENI in the germline V gene. CDR3 sequence: CASSPRTSRTWGEQFF. The CDR3 nucleotides read TGTGCCAGCTCACCAAGGACTAGCAGGACTTGGGGTGAGCAGTTCTTC.

The chain employs TRBV9 and TRBJ2-2; 10 bases are shared with TRBD2. The CDR3 contains 15 residues. CDR1 is SGDLS, CDR2 YYNGEE, per germline. V gave up 4 bases and J gave up 1 base; unmatched junction bases: 1. The CDR3 loop is CASSRLAGNTGELFF. The CDR3 bases are TGTGCCAGCAGCAGACTAGCGGGGAACACCGGGGAGCTGTTTTTT.

This chain links TRBV3-1 (or the pseudogene TRBV3-2) with TRBJ1-2; possible D gene TRBD1, 5 bases. CDR3 length equals 15 residues. V was shortened by 1 base and J by 2 bases, with 11 bases between the two germline ends. CDR1 and CDR2 (germline): LGHDT, YNNKEL (reference sequence). The CDR3 nucleotides are TGTGCCAGCAGCCAAGCGGGCGGGGGGAACTATGGCTACACCTTC. The encoded protein is CASSQAGGGNYGYTF.

This chain connects TRBV6-4 to TRBJ2-1, with TRBD2 matching over 9 bases. The CDR3 covers 16 residues. Germline loops: CDR1 MRHNA, CDR2 SNTAGT. The V segment lost 0 bases and the J segment 3 bases; nucleotides outside the gene matches: 3. CDR3 residues: CASSDSLAGDYNEQFF. The CDR3, as DNA: TGTGCCAGCAGTGACTCATTAGCGGGAGACTACAATGAGCAGTTCTTC.

This clone has only one observation. The rearrangement uses TRBV7-2 and TRBJ2-7; 8 bases match TRBD2. The CDR3 has 16 residues. CDR1 SGHTA and CDR2 FQGNSA come from the germline V gene. V lost 3 bases, J lost 2 bases, and 9 bases stayed unmatched. The CDR3 DNA reads as TGTGCCAGCAGCTTGGGTGGAGCGGGGGCTGCCTACGAGCAGTACTTC. Protein sequence: CASSLGGAGAAYEQYF.

The V gene is TRBV14, the J gene TRBJ2-1; 8 bases match TRBD1. Per the germline V gene, CDR1 is SGHDN and CDR2 is FVKESK. The V and J ends lost 4 bases and 4 bases, in that order; junction bases with no gene match: 0. This CDR3 comprises 13 residues. The CDR3 region is CASSRDRYNEQFF. The CDR3 bases are TGTGCCAGCAGCCGGGACAGGTACAATGAGCAGTTCTTC.

V usage is TRBV7-9 and J usage is TRBJ1-1, with a weak D call TRBD1 (5 bases). Germline V lookup: CDR1 SEHNR, CDR2 FQNEAQ (reference sequence). The V end was cut by 3 bases, the J end by 5 bases, with 13 bases between. The CDR3 loop spans 14 amino acids. The CDR3 DNA is TGTGCCAGCAGCTTGATGGGGGGGGAAACTGAAGCTTTCTTT. Amino acids: CASSLMGGETEAFF.

The chain is built from TRBV5-1 and TRBJ1-5, with TRBD1 identical over 12 bases. Germline-derived CDR1 and CDR2 are SGHRS and YFSETQ. This CDR3 spans 16 amino acids. V dropped 4 bases and J dropped 5; count of bases not matched to a gene: 7. As DNA, the CDR3 is TGCGCCAGCAGCCCGGGACAGGGGGCTATGGATCAGCCCCAGCATTTT. It yields the protein CASSPGQGAMDQPQHF.

The chain has TRBV30 and TRBJ1-3; D unclear. Germline-derived CDR1 and CDR2 are GTSNPN and SVGIG (reference sequence). Trimming took off 5 bases at V and 9 bases at J, with 14 bases between the two ends. This CDR3 region has 12 residues. The chain's CDR3 is CAWESSAPTIYF. CDR3 nucleotides: TGTGCCTGGGAGTCGTCCGCACCCACCATATATTTT.

The chain uses TRBV27 and TRBJ1-2; TRBD1 agrees at 8 bases. Trimming at V came to 3 bases and at J to 7 bases, leaving 10 bases not matched to a gene. Germline-derived CDR1 and CDR2 are MNHEY and SMNVEV (reference sequence). The CDR3 is 15 residues long. CDR3 residues: CASSLGLGRGRGYTF. CDR3 bases: TGTGCCAGCAGTTTGGGGCTCGGCAGGGGGCGTGGCTACACCTTC.

As concerns this clone: Other DNA sequences in this specimen translate into the identical CDR3. The genes are TRBV19 and TRBJ1-2; the D is unclear. Germline V CDR1 and CDR2: LNHDA, SQIVND (reference sequence). The CDR3 contains 13 residues. Between the trimmed V and J ends, which lost 3 bases and 2 bases, there was a span of 7 bases. For the CDR3, the DNA is TGTGCCAGTAGTATTCCGGGGAACTATGGCTACACCTTC. Residues: CASSIPGNYGYTF.

This chain uses TRBV11-2 with TRBJ1-2, with a possible D match to TRBD1 (5 bases). Trimming left V 6 bases short and J 0 bases short, with 11 bases between. The CDR3 spans 14 residues. CDR1 and CDR2 from the germline V gene are SGHAT and FQNNGV. The CDR3 DNA sequence: TGTGCCAGCAGTTCAACAGGAGCTAACTATGGCTACACCTTC. Translated, it gives CASSSTGANYGYTF.

This clone has just one count. This chain joins TRBV15 and TRBJ1-4; TRBD1 is a possible D gene (6 bases). V was clipped by 7 bases and J by 4 bases, with 10 bases between them. The CDR3 runs 13 residues. The V gene's germline CDR1 is LNHNV and CDR2 YYDKDF (reference sequence). This chain's CDR3 is CATTGEGNEKLFF. CDR3 bases: TGTGCCACCACAGGGGAGGGTAATGAAAAACTGTTTTTT.

The J gene is TRBJ2-7, the V gene TRBV7-9, with 9 bases matching TRBD1. Germline V gene sequence: CDR1 SEHNR, CDR2 FQNEAQ (reference sequence). CDR3 length: 15 residues. J gave up 0 bases and V 10 bases, and 10 bases lay outside the gene matches. CDR3 sequence: CATESGTGNSYEQYF. The CDR3, as DNA: TGTGCCACCGAATCCGGGACAGGGAACTCCTACGAGCAGTACTTC.

The chain couples TRBV3-1 (or the pseudogene TRBV3-2) to TRBJ1-1; D may be TRBD1 (6 bases). Deletions cut 0 bases from V and 0 bases from J, with 14 bases between. Per germline, CDR1 LGHDT and CDR2 YNNKEL (reference sequence). This CDR3 comprises 17 residues. CDR3: CASSQDSGNRVNTEAFF. CDR3 nucleotides: TGTGCCAGCAGCCAAGATTCTGGGAACAGGGTGAACACTGAAGCTTTCTTT.

The chain combines TRBV28 with TRBJ1-2, with unresolved D. Trimming pared 1 base from V and 1 base from J, leaving 13 bases between. This CDR3 has 16 residues. The germline V gene encodes CDR1 MDHEN and CDR2 SYDVKM. The CDR3 DNA is TGTGCCAGCAGTTTATCCGGCGCAGGTGTTAACTATGGCTACACCTTC. As protein: CASSLSGAGVNYGYTF.

The chain is built from TRBV6-2 or TRBV6-3 and TRBJ1-5; 8 nucleotides match TRBD1. Trimming cost V 2 bases and J 2 bases; bases outside gene matches: 5. Germline V gene data show CDR1 as MNHEY and CDR2 as SVGEGT. The CDR3 spans 16 residues. The CDR3 DNA follows: TGTGCCAGCAGTTACGTAGCAGGGGGCGGCAATCAGCCCCAGCATTTT. Amino acids: CASSYVAGGGNQPQHF.

The chain couples TRBV24-1 to TRBJ1-5, with 7 bases that match TRBD1. The CDR3 extends over 17 amino acids. Unmatched junction bases numbered 11, after V lost 2 bases and J lost 5 bases. The V gene's germline CDR1 is KGHDR and CDR2 SFDVKD. The chain's CDR3 is CATSDSARDSTYQPQHF. CDR3 sequence (DNA): TGTGCCACCAGTGATTCGGCGCGGGACAGCACCTATCAGCCCCAGCATTTT.

The chain recombines TRBV18 with TRBJ1-3, with D hard to call. The V gene lost 0 bases and the J gene lost 8 bases, with 14 bases spanning the gap. The CDR3 runs to 15 residues. Germline V gene sequence: CDR1 KGHSH, CDR2 LQKENI. This CDR3 is CASSPPARSWDTIYF. CDR3 nucleotides: TGTGCCAGCTCACCACCGGCACGGTCATGGGACACCATATATTTT.

J is TRBJ1-1 and V is TRBV6-5; D remains ambiguous. This CDR3 is 13 amino acids long. Germline loops: CDR1 MNHEY, CDR2 SVGAGI. Trimming removed 2 bases from V and 1 base from J, with 5 bases in between. DNA of the CDR3: TGTGCCAGCAGTTACCCCCAGAACACTGAAGCTTTCTTT. It specifies CASSYPQNTEAFF.

V and J are TRBV6-5 and TRBJ1-1; 10 bases are shared with TRBD1. The CDR3 length is 16 residues. With V trimmed by 1 base and J by 4 bases, 6 bases remained unmatched. The V gene's germline CDR1 is MNHEY and CDR2 SVGAGI. CDR3 sequence (DNA): TGTGCCAGCAGTTACTATTGGGACAGGGGAGGCACTGAAGCTTTCTTT. Translated: CASSYYWDRGGTEAFF.

The CDR3 is CASSLADRYTF. The CDR3 nucleotides are TGTGCCAGCAGCTTGGCTGACCGCTACACCTTC. This chain links TRBV5-4 with TRBJ1-2; D uncertain. With 0 bases removed from V and 9 bases from J, the gap between germline ends came to 6 bases. This CDR3 is 11 amino acids long. Germline V gene lookup returns CDR1 SGHNT and CDR2 YYREEE (reference sequence).

The chain recombines TRBV5-8 with TRBJ2-1, with D perhaps being TRBD1 or TRBD2 (5 bases each). Trimming took 4 bases from V and 13 from J, leaving 15 bases between them. Germline lookup yields CDR1 SGHTS and CDR2 YDEGEE. This CDR3 is built from 12 residues. The CDR3: CASSRPGRTQFF. CDR3 in DNA: TGTGCCAGCAGCAGACCGGGACGGACACAGTTCTTC.